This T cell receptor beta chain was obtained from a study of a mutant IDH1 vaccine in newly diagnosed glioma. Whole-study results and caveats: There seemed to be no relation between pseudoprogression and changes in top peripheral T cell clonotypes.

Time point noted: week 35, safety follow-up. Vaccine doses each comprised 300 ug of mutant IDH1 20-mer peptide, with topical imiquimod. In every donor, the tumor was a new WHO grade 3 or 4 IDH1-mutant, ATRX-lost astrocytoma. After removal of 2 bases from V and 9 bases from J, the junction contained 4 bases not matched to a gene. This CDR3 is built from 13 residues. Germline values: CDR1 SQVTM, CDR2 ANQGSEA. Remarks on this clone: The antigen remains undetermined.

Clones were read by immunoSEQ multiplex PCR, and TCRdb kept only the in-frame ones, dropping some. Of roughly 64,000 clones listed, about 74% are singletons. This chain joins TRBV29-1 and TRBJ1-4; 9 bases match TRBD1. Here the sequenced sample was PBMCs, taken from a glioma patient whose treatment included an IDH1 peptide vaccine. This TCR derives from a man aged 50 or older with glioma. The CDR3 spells CSVEQQGAQKLFF. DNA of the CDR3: TGCAGCGTTGAACAACAGGGGGCTCAAAAACTGTTTTTT.